The rows below give T cell receptor beta chains drawn from one sample of a study of identical twins. TCRdb processed the 5' RACE reads anew with MiXCR; each CDR3 protein has one entry. The sample records roughly 200,000 distinct CDR3 sequences, more than 15% being singletons. This same sample was also part of a study on T cells expressing NK-cell markers.

Sequenced: CD8+ T cells sorted from blood. The receptors come from a woman aged 18 to 35 in good health. The CDR3 runs from the conserved cysteine through the conserved F or W. A D gene is named only where the DNA matches it firmly. Rows may omit the clone size; those that give it use once, few, many or a size class.

v_call	clone_size	d_call	j_call	cdr3_nt	cdr3_aa
TRBV11-2	.	TRBD2	TRBJ2-3	TGTGCCAGCAGCTTAGGGCGGGAGGGCGGTTGGGCGCAGTATTTT	CASSLGREGGWAQYF
TRBV20-1	few	.	TRBJ2-7	TGCAGTGCCACCACCCTGGGCCTGGACTACGAGCAGTACTTC	CSATTLGLDYEQYF
TRBV27	.	TRBD2	TRBJ2-3	TGTGCCAGCACCGCCGGGACTAGGGGGGCTACAGATACGCAGTATTTT	CASTAGTRGATDTQYF
TRBV4-3	many	.	TRBJ1-3	TGCGCCAGCAGCCAAGGCGTTGGGGCTACGGGAAGCTCTGGAAACACCATATATTTT	CASSQGVGATGSSGNTIYF
TRBV29-1	.	TRBD1	TRBJ2-7	TGCAGCGTGGAAGACTTGACAGGGAGCTCCTACGAGCAGTACTTC	CSVEDLTGSSYEQYF
TRBV6-5	few	.	TRBJ2-2	TGTGCCAGCAGTTACTCGATAAACCAGAACACCGGGGAGCTGTTTTTT	CASSYSINQNTGELFF
TRBV9	few	TRBD1	TRBJ1-2	TGTGCCAGCAGCGCGACAGGGGGCAACTATGGCTACACCTTC	CASSATGGNYGYTF
TRBV12-3/TRBV12-4	.	.	TRBJ2-1	TGTGCCAGCCTCAGCTCCTACAATGAGCAGTTCTTC	CASLSSYNEQFF
TRBV7-9	few	.	TRBJ1-2	TGTGCCAGCAGCCCCCCGTTGGGAGACTTCTATGGCTACACCTTC	CASSPPLGDFYGYTF
TRBV4-3	few	.	TRBJ2-1	TGCGCCAGCAGCCAACTAGTCCAATCCGAGCAGTTCTTC	CASSQLVQSEQFF
TRBV12-3/TRBV12-4	.	.	TRBJ2-1	TGTGCCAGCACGTCGGTTAGCTCCTACAATGAGCAGTTCTTC	CASTSVSSYNEQFF
TRBV7-9	few	.	TRBJ2-1	TGTGCCAGCAGCTTAGCTTTAGCTGGGCATGAGCAGTTCTTC	CASSLALAGHEQFF
TRBV30	.	.	TRBJ2-5	TGTGCCAGGACTGAGGTGGGAGGAGGCGGAGAGACCCAGTACTTC	CARTEVGGGGETQYF
TRBV7-2	few	.	TRBJ2-1	TGTGCCAGCAGCTTAGGTCTGTTCAATGAGCAGTTCTTC	CASSLGLFNEQFF
TRBV27	.	TRBD2	TRBJ2-1	TGTGCCAGCAGTCCGGGACTAGCGGGAGTAGGGCAGTTCTTC	CASSPGLAGVGQFF
TRBV7-9	.	.	TRBJ1-2	TGTGCCAGCAGCTTAGTGCAGGTCTACTATGGCTACACCTTC	CASSLVQVYYGYTF
TRBV6-1	.	TRBD2	TRBJ2-1	TGTGCCAGCAGTGTAGCGGGGGGAGGGACCGATGAGCAGTTCTTC	CASSVAGGGTDEQFF
TRBV5-5	.	.	TRBJ1-5	TGTGCCAGCAGCTTATTCGATCAGCCCCAGCATTTT	CASSLFDQPQHF
TRBV24-1	.	TRBD2	TRBJ2-3	TGTGCCACCAGTGACGAAGCGGGGAGCACAGATACGCAGTATTTT	CATSDEAGSTDTQYF
TRBV12-3/TRBV12-4	.	.	TRBJ1-1	TGTGCCAGCAGTTTCACTGTCCCTGAAGCTTTCTTT	CASSFTVPEAFF